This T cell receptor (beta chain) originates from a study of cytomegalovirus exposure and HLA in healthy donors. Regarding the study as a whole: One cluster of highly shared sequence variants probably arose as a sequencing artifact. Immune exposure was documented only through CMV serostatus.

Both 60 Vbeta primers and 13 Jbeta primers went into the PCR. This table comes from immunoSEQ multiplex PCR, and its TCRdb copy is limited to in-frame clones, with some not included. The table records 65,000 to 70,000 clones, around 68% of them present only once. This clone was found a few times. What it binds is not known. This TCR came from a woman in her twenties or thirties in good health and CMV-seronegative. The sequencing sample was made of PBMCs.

The CDR3 DNA reads as TGTGCCAGCAGTGACTCAGCGGGGGGGCCCACAGATACGCAGTATTTT. As protein: CASSDSAGGPTDTQYF. The chain is built from TRBV6-4 and TRBJ2-3, with 10 bases that match TRBD2. There are 16 residues in the CDR3. The V gene end was trimmed by 0 bases and the J gene end by 2 bases; junction bases not matched to a gene: 2. CDR1 is MRHNA, CDR2 SNTAGT, per germline.